This T cell receptor (beta chain) was recorded in a study of cytomegalovirus exposure and HLA in healthy donors. The primer mix had 60 Vbeta and 13 Jbeta primers. Method: immunoSEQ multiplex PCR; TCRdb's copy keeps in-frame clones and lacks some. The sample has 200,000 to 250,000 clones, more than 65% seen once; the top ten hold around 0.63%. The V end lost 3 bases, the J end lost 4 bases, and 9 bases lay between the germline ends. CDR1 KGHSH and CDR2 LQKENI come from the germline V gene. This CDR3 comprises 13 residues. The source is a young man in good health and CMV-seronegative. Sequenced material: PBMCs. The chain combines TRBV18 with TRBJ1-2; unclear D gene. CDR3 DNA sequence: TGTGCCAGCTCACCTCCGGGAAGCTATGGCTACACCTTC. It specifies CASSPPGSYGYTF.